These 28 T cell receptor beta chains came from one sample sequenced in a study of radiation and T cells in renal cell carcinoma. Measured with immunoSEQ multiplex PCR; TCRdb has only the in-frame clones, and not every one. The sample yields approximately 86,000 clones, around four fifths seen once. As to time point: blood 4 weeks post-SBRT, at nephrectomy. Regarding treatment: 15 Gy SBRT to primary tumor, nephrectomy 4 weeks later. Material: blood, obtained from a patient whose treatment included radiotherapy and nephrectomy. These receptors were taken from a man aged 50-60 years with renal cell carcinoma.

The chain is built from TRBV5-1 and TRBJ2-7; TRBD1 might be the D (5 bases). There are 13 residues in the CDR3. From germline, CDR1 is SGHRS and CDR2 YFSETQ. V shed 4 bases and J shed 6 bases, with 14 bases lying between them. The CDR3 region is CASSPHKGLEQYF. CDR3 sequence (DNA): TGCGCCAGCAGCCCGCACAAGGGGCTCGAGCAGTACTTC.

This sequence joins TRBV6-6 and TRBJ1-2, with a weak D call TRBD1 (5 bases). Germline V gene data show CDR1 as MNHNY and CDR2 as SVGAGI (reference sequence). The CDR3 totals 13 residues. Between the trimmed V and J ends, which lost 5 bases and 7 bases, there was a span of 14 bases. The CDR3: CASSLAGGFGYTF. As DNA, the CDR3 is TGTGCCAGCAGTCTGGCGGGGGGTTTTGGCTACACCTTC.

J is TRBJ1-2 and V is TRBV5-1, with D hard to call. The ends were cut back, 8 bases at V and 8 bases at J, with 22 bases in the middle. CDR1 and CDR2 (germline): SGHRS, YFSETQ. This CDR3 comprises 14 residues. Here the CDR3 DNA reads TGCGCCAGTGGTTTAGGCCCGACGATTGGGGGCTACACCTTC. Encoded protein: CASGLGPTIGGYTF.

V and J are TRBV4-1 and TRBJ1-2; TRBD1 aligns across 8 bases. Unmatched junction bases numbered 4, after V lost 0 bases and J lost 10 bases. Germline lookup yields CDR1 MGHRA and CDR2 YSYEKL. The CDR3 spans 13 residues. CDR3 residues: CASSQDRDRPYTF. In DNA form, the CDR3 reads TGCGCCAGCAGCCAAGATCGGGACAGGCCCTACACCTTC.

The chain carries TRBV27 and TRBJ2-2, with D perhaps TRBD2 (6 bases). Germline V gene sequence: CDR1 MNHEY, CDR2 SMNVEV (reference sequence). This CDR3 has 16 amino acids. The germline V and J ends were trimmed by 0 bases and 3 bases, with 11 bases remaining between them. CDR3 protein: CASSLSPGVDTGELFF. The CDR3 DNA sequence: TGTGCCAGCAGTTTATCTCCGGGAGTCGACACCGGGGAGCTGTTTTTT.

V usage is TRBV6-5 and J usage is TRBJ1-5; D is unresolved. Germline assignment: CDR1 MNHEY and CDR2 SVGAGI. V gave up 0 bases and J gave up 2 bases, with 5 bases separating them. The CDR3 runs to 14 residues. DNA for the CDR3: TGTGCCAGCAGTTACTCCGGGGGCAATCAGCCCCAGCATTTT. This codes for CASSYSGGNQPQHF.

The genes are TRBV28 and TRBJ2-7; TRBD1 matches 10 bases. CDR1 MDHEN and CDR2 SYDVKM come from the germline V gene. This CDR3 contains 13 residues. Trimming cost V 5 bases and J 4 bases; bases outside gene matches: 2. In nucleotides, the CDR3 is TGTGCCAGCAGTCGGGACAGGGGATACGAGCAGTACTTC. This codes for CASSRDRGYEQYF.

In DNA form, the CDR3 reads TGTGCCTCCGGCGGGGGTACCTGGGGAGAGACCCAGTACTTC. Protein sequence: CASGGGTWGETQYF. This sequence joins TRBV28 and TRBJ2-5; 7 bases agree with TRBD2. Germline loops: CDR1 MDHEN, CDR2 SYDVKM. This CDR3 has 14 amino acids. J was trimmed by 4 bases and V by 11 bases; bases with no gene match: 13.

The chain employs TRBV11-2 and TRBJ2-5; D not resolved. The germline CDR1 and CDR2 sequences are SGHAT and FQNNGV. The CDR3 contains 16 residues. V shed 2 bases and J shed 5 bases, with 18 bases lying between them. CDR3 in DNA: TGTGCCAGCAGCTTAATGACGTCTGCAAGTAGGGAGACCCAGTACTTC. It translates to CASSLMTSASRETQYF.

The V gene is TRBV6-1, the J gene TRBJ1-5, with D possibly TRBD1 on 6 matching bases. The CDR3 contains 15 residues. V lost 5 bases, J lost 5 bases, and 16 bases lay in between. From germline, CDR1 is MNHNS and CDR2 SASEGT. The CDR3 reads CASSQWGQDDQPQHF. Written as DNA, the CDR3 is TGTGCCAGCAGTCAATGGGGGCAGGATGATCAGCCCCAGCATTTT.

The genes are TRBV11-2 and TRBJ2-1; 7 positions agree with TRBD2. Per the germline V gene, CDR1 is SGHAT and CDR2 is FQNNGV. V was pared by 5 bases and J by 11 bases, with 6 bases of the junction left unmatched. CDR3 length equals 12 residues. Written as DNA, the CDR3 is TGTGCCAGCAGCCGGCTAGCGGATCAGCAGTTCTTC. Encoded protein: CASSRLADQQFF. Full variable domain (missing parts from reference TRBV11-2 and TRBJ2-1): EAGVAQSPRYKIIEKRQSVAFWCNPISGHATLYWYQQILGQGPKLLIQFQNNGVVDDSQLPKDRFSAERLKGVDSTLKIQPAKLEDSAVYLCASSRLADQQFFGPGTRLTVL.

The rearrangement joins TRBV7-2 to TRBJ1-2; D perhaps matches TRBD1 (6 bases). The CDR3 extends over 13 amino acids. From germline, CDR1 is SGHTA and CDR2 FQGNSA. The V end lost 2 bases, the J end lost 3 bases, and 7 bases lay between the germline ends. CDR3 nucleotide sequence: TGTGCCAGCAGCTTATCAGGGGACTATGGCTACACCTTC. It encodes CASSLSGDYGYTF.

This clone was detected a few times. The J gene is TRBJ1-1, the V gene TRBV19, with TRBD1 as a possible D gene (5 bases). Germline assignment: CDR1 LNHDA and CDR2 SQIVND (reference sequence). The CDR3 extends over 13 amino acids. The germline V and J ends were trimmed by 5 bases and 0 bases, with 7 bases remaining between them. The CDR3 reads CASSATVNTEAFF. In DNA form, the CDR3 reads TGTGCCAGTAGTGCGACAGTGAACACTGAAGCTTTCTTT.

V gene TRBV6-4 combines with J gene TRBJ1-3, with 7 bases aligning to TRBD1. The V gene end was trimmed by 7 bases and the J gene end by 4 bases; junction bases not matched to a gene: 13. This CDR3 has 16 residues. Germline loops: CDR1 MRHNA, CDR2 SNTAGT. The CDR3 DNA reads as TGTGCCAGCACCGCGACAGGGACCTATCTGGGAAACACCATATATTTT. Encoded protein: CASTATGTYLGNTIYF.

Turning to this clone: An end of the junction differs from the germline gene, which may be a read error. CDR3 DNA sequence: TGTGCCAGCAGCCCGACCATGGGTCGGGACAGGAGTTTATTT. Translated: CASSPTMGRDRSLF. This chain joins TRBV7-2 and TRBJ1-1; 8 bases match TRBD1. CDR1 and CDR2 from the germline V gene are SGHTA and FQGNSA. This CDR3 is built from 14 residues.

The chain combines TRBV27 with TRBJ2-1; 9 nucleotides align to TRBD2. CDR1 is MNHEY and CDR2 is SMNVEV in the germline V gene (reference sequence). Losses at the gene ends were 6 bases for V and 5 bases for J; bases not matched to a gene: 14. The length of the CDR3 is 17 residues. CDR3 protein: CASRTLHVIAGDNEQFF. CDR3 DNA: TGTGCCAGCAGAACCCTTCACGTGATAGCGGGGGACAATGAGCAGTTCTTC.

This rearrangement joins TRBV6-1 to TRBJ1-1; D unresolved. Per germline, CDR1 MNHNS and CDR2 SASEGT. The CDR3 has 14 amino acids. V shed 2 bases and J shed 1 base, with 8 bases lying between them. The CDR3 DNA sequence: TGTGCCAGCAGTGAACCAGGATCGAACACTGAAGCTTTCTTT. It specifies CASSEPGSNTEAFF.

This chain links TRBV5-1 with TRBJ1-4; D perhaps matches TRBD1 (6 bases). CDR3 size: 13 residues. V gave up 5 bases and J gave up 5 bases, with 10 bases separating them. CDR1 is SGHRS and CDR2 is YFSETQ in the germline V gene. CDR3 amino acids: CASRVGGNEKLFF. CDR3 nucleotide sequence: TGCGCCAGCAGGGTAGGGGGGAATGAAAAACTGTTTTTT.

The gene calls are TRBV21-1 and TRBJ1-1; the DNA was not used to check the table's D call, TRBD1. TRBV21-1 is designated a pseudogene. The CDR3 extends over 16 amino acids. The CDR3 is CASSKGPLRGRTEAFF. CDR3 sequence (DNA): TGTGCCAGCAGCAAAGGGCCCCTTAGGGGCCGGACTGAAGCTTTCTTT.

This CDR3 reads CASSSMGLLTEAFF. CDR3 coding DNA: TGCGCCAGCAGCTCAATGGGACTTCTCACTGAAGCTTTCTTT. The chain is built from TRBV5-1 and TRBJ1-1, with D perhaps matching TRBD1 (5 bases). Trimming took 3 bases from V and 4 from J, leaving 13 bases between them. CDR1 SGHRS and CDR2 YFSETQ come from the germline V gene. The CDR3 covers 14 residues. Drawing the rest from reference TRBV5-1 and TRBJ1-1, the complete variable domain is KAGVTQTPRYLIKTRGQQVTLSCSPISGHRSVSWYQQTPGQGLQFLFEYFSETQRNKGNFPGRFSGRQFSNSRSEMNVSTLELGDSALYLCASSSMGLLTEAFFGQGTRLTVV.

The V gene is TRBV5-5, the J gene TRBJ2-7; D might be TRBD2 (6 bases). Trimming shortened V by 0 bases and J by 5 bases, and 15 bases separated the two germline ends. Looked up from germline, CDR1 is SGHKS and CDR2 is YYEKEE (reference sequence). The CDR3 is 15 residues long. The CDR3 sequence is CASSLERVRVHEQYF. For the CDR3, the DNA is TGTGCCAGCAGCTTGGAGCGGGTGCGTGTCCACGAGCAGTACTTC.

V and J are TRBV5-3 and TRBJ1-2; D uncertain. TRBV5-3 is flagged as an ORF with uncertain function. V was pared by 1 base and J by 7 bases, with 17 bases between. CDR3 size: 15 residues. CDR3 nucleotides: TGTGCCAGAAGCTTGAAAGGGAACCCCCCTAGTGGCTACACCTTC. It specifies CARSLKGNPPSGYTF.

In the case of this clone: The same CDR3 arises from other DNA sequences in this sample as well. V usage is TRBV4-2 and J usage is TRBJ1-2; D gene uncertain. Trimming left V 0 bases short and J 2 bases short, with 4 bases between. Germline V gene sequence: CDR1 LGHNA, CDR2 YNFKEQ. The CDR3 runs 13 residues. The CDR3 spells CASSQDGNYGYTF. In nucleotides, the CDR3 is TGTGCCAGCAGCCAAGACGGAAACTATGGCTACACCTTC.

The chain carries TRBV10-3 and TRBJ2-3; perhaps TRBD2 as D (5 bases). Germline CDR1 and CDR2: ENHRY and SYGVKD. This CDR3 spans 14 amino acids. V lost 3 bases and J lost 1, with 8 bases in between. The CDR3 spells CAISDSSGTDTQYF. The CDR3 DNA follows: TGTGCCATCAGTGACAGTAGCGGCACAGATACGCAGTATTTT.

The chain joins TRBV4-2 to TRBJ1-2; D not certain. Germline CDR1 and CDR2: LGHNA and YNFKEQ. Trimming took 0 bases from V and 2 from J, leaving 13 bases between them. The CDR3 length is 16 residues. The CDR3 sequence is CASSQESVGLNYGYTF. The CDR3 region has the DNA TGTGCCAGCAGCCAAGAAAGTGTAGGGCTGAACTATGGCTACACCTTC.

The rearrangement uses TRBV4-2 and TRBJ2-3; 9 bases are a match to TRBD2. With V trimmed by 1 base and J by 5 bases, 10 bases remained unmatched. The CDR3 consists of 17 residues. CDR1 LGHNA and CDR2 YNFKEQ come from the germline V gene. CDR3 coding DNA: TGTGCCAGCAGCCAAGGGTCCGGCGGGGGGGGAGGAGATACGCAGTATTTT. This gives the protein CASSQGSGGGGGDTQYF.

The genes are TRBV28 and TRBJ2-7; D might be TRBD2 (6 bases). CDR1 is MDHEN, CDR2 SYDVKM, per germline. The V and J ends lost 4 bases and 1 base respectively, with 14 bases between them. CDR3 length: 15 residues. The CDR3 nucleotides are TGTGCCAGCAGTTCCCGGGACTCCCGTTCCTACGAGCAGTACTTC. Protein product: CASSSRDSRSYEQYF.

The rearrangement joins TRBV9 to TRBJ1-4, with 9 bases lining up with TRBD1. V lost 4 bases, J lost 0 bases, and 16 bases stayed unmatched. Looked up from germline, CDR1 is SGDLS and CDR2 is YYNGEE. CDR3 length equals 20 residues. CDR3 region: CASSSYPAPGTGTTNEKLFF. CDR3 in DNA: TGTGCCAGCAGCTCGTACCCCGCCCCCGGGACAGGGACAACTAATGAAAAACTGTTTTTT.